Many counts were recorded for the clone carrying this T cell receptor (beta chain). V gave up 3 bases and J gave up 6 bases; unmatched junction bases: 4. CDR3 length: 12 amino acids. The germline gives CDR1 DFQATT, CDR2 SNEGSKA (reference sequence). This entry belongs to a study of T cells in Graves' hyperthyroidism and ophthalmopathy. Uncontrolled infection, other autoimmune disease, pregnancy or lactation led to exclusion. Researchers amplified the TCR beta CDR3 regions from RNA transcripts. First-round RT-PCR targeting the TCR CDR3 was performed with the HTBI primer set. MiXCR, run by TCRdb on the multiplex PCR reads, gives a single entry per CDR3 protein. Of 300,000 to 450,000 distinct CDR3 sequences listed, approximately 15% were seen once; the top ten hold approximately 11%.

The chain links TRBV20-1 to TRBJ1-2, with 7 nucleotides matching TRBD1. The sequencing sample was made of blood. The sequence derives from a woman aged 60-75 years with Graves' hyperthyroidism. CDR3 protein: CSARGQLDGYTF. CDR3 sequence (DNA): TGCAGTGCTAGGGGACAGCTTGATGGCTACACCTTC.